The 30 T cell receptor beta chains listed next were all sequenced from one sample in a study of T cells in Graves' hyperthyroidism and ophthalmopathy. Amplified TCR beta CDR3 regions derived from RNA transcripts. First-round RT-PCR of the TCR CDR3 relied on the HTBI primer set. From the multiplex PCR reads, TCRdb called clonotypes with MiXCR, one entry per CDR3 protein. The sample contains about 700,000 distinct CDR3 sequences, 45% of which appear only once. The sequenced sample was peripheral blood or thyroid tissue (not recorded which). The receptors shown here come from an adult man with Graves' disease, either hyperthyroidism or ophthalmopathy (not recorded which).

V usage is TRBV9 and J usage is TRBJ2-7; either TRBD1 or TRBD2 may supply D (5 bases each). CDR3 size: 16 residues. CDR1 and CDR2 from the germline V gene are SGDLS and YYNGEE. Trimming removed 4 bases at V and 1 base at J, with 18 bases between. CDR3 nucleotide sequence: TGTGCCAGCAGCCTAGGGAGTAGGGGTGAGTCCTACGAGCAGTACTTC. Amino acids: CASSLGSRGESYEQYF.

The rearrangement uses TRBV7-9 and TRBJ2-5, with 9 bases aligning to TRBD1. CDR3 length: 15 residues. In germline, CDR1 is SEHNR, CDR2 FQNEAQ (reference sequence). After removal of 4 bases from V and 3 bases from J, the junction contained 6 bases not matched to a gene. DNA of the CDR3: TGTGCCAGCAGCTCAGGGACAGGGACAAAAGAGACCCAGTACTTC. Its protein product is CASSSGTGTKETQYF.

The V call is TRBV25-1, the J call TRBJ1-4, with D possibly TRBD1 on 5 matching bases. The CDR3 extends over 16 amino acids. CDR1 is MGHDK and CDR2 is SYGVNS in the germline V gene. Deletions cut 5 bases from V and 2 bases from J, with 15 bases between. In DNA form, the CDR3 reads TGTGCCAGCAGTTTAGAAGGGGCCGGTACTAATGAAAAACTGTTTTTT. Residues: CASSLEGAGTNEKLFF.

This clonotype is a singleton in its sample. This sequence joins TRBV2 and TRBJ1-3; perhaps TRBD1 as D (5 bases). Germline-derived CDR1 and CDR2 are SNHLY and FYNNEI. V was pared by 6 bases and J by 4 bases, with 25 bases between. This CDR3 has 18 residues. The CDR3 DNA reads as TGTGCCAGCAGACCCATTCGTTTAGGGGAGGTTTCCGGAAACACCATATATTTT. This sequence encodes CASRPIRLGEVSGNTIYF.

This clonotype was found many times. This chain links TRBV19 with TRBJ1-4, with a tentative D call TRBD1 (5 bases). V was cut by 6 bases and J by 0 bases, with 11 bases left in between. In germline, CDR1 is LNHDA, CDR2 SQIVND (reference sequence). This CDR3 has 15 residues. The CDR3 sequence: CASREDSATNEKLFF. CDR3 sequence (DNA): TGTGCCAGTAGAGAAGACAGTGCAACTAATGAAAAACTGTTTTTT.

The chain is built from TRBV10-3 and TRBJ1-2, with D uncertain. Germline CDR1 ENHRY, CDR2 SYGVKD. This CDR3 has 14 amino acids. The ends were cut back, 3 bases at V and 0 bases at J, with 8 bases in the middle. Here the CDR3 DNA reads TGTGCCATCAGTGAAGGGAGAACTAACTATGGCTACACCTTC. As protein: CAISEGRTNYGYTF.

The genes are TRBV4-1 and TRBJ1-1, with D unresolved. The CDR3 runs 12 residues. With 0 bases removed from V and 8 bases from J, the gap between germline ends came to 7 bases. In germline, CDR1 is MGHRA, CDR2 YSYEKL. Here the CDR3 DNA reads TGCGCCAGCAGCCAAGATTTAGGGGAAGCTTTCTTT. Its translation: CASSQDLGEAFF.

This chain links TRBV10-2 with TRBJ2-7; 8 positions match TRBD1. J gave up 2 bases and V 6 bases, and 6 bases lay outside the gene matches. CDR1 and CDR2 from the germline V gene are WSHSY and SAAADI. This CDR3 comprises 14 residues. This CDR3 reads CASRSTGDPYEQYF. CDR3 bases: TGCGCCAGCAGGTCGACAGGGGACCCCTACGAGCAGTACTTC.

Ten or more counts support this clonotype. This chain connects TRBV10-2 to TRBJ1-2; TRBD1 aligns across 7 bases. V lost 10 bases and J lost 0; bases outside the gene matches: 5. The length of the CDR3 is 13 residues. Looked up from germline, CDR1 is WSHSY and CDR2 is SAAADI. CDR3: CANRQGANYGYTF. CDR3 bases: TGCGCCAACAGACAGGGCGCTAACTATGGCTACACCTTC.

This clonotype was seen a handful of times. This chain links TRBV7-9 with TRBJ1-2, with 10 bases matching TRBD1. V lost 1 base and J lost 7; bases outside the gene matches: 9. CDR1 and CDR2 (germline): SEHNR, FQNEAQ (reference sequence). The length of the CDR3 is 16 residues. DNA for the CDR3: TGTGCCAGCAGCTTAGAAGGCGGGGACAGGGGAGGTGGCTACACCTTC. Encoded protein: CASSLEGGDRGGGYTF.

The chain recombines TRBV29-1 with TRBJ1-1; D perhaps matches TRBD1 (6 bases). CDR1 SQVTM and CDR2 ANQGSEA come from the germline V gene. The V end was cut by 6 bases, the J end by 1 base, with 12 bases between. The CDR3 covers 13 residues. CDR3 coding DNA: TGCAGCGTCACAGGGTTCGGGAACACTGAAGCTTTCTTT. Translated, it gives CSVTGFGNTEAFF. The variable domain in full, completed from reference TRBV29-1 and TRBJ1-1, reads SAVISQKPSRDICQRGTSLTIQCQVDSQVTMMFWYRQQPGQSLTLIATANQGSEATYESGFVIDKFPISRPNLTFSTLTVSNMSPEDSSIYLCSVTGFGNTEAFFGQGTRLTVV.

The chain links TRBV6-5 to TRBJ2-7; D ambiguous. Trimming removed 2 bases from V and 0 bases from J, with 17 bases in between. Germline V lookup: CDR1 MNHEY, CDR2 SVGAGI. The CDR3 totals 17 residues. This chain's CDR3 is CASSYLNKILASYEQYF. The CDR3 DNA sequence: TGTGCCAGCAGTTACCTGAATAAGATCTTGGCCTCCTACGAGCAGTACTTC.

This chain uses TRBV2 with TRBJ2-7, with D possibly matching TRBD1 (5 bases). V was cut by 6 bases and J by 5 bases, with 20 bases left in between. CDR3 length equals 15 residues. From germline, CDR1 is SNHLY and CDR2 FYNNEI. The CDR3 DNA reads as TGTGCCAGCAGCGTAGGGCAGGGCGGCGGTGACGAGCAGTACTTC. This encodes CASSVGQGGGDEQYF.

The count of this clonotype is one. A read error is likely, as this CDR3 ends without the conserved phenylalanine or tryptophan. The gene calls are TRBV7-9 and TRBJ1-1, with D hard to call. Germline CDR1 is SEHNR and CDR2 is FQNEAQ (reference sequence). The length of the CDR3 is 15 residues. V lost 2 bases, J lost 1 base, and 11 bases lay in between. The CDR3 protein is CASSLTLRKNTEAFL. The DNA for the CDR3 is TGTGCCAGCAGCTTAACGCTCCGAAAGAACACTGAAGCTTTCCTT.

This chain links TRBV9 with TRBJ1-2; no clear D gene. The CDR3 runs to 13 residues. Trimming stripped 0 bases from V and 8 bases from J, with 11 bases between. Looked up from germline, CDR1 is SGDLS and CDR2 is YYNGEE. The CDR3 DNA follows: TGTGCCAGCAGCGTAGGATCGTCACCGGGCTACACCTTC. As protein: CASSVGSSPGYTF.

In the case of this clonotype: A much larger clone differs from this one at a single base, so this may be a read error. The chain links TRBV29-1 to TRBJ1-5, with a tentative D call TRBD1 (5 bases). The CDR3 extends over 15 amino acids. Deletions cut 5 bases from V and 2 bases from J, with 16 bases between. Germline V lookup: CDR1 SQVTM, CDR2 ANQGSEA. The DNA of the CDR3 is TGCAGCGTTACCTCTGGGGCGACAGGCAATCAGCCCCAGCATTTT. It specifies CSVTSGATGNQPQHF.

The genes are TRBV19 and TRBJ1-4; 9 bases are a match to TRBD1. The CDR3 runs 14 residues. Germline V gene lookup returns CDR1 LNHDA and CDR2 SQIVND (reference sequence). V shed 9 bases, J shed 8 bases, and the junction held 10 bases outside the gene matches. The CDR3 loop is CASSLSGQGEKLFF. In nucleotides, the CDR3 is TGTGCCAGCAGCTTGTCTGGACAGGGGGAAAAACTGTTTTTT. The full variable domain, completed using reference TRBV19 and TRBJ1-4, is DGGITQSPKYLFRKEGQNVTLSCEQNLNHDAMYWYRQDPGQGLRLIYYSQIVNDFQKGDIAEGYSVSREKKESFPLTVTSAQKNPTAFYLCASSLSGQGEKLFFGSGTQLSVL.

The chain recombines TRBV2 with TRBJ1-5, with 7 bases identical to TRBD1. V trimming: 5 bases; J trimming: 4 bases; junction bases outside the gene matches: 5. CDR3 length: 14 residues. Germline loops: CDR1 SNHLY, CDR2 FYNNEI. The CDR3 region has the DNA TGTGCCAGCAGTCCAGGGACAGAAAATCAGCCCCAGCATTTT. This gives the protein CASSPGTENQPQHF. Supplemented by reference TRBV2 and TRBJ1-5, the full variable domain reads EPEVTQTPSHQVTQMGQEVILRCVPISNHLYFYWYRQILGQKVEFLVSFYNNEISEKSEIFDDQFSVERPDGSNFTLKIRSTKLEDSAMYFCASSPGTENQPQHFGDGTRLSIL.

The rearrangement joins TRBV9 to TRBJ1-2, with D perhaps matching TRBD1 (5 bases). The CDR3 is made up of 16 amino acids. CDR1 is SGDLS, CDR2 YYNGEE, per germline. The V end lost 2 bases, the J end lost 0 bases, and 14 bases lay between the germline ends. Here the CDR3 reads CASSVSGDVTNYGYTF. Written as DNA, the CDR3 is TGTGCCAGCAGCGTGTCGGGGGACGTTACTAACTATGGCTACACCTTC.

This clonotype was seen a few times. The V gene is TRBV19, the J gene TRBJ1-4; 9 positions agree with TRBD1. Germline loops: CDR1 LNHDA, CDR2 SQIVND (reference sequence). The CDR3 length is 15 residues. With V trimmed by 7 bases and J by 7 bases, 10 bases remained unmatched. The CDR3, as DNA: TGTGCCAGTACCAACTTACAGGGGGCGCCTGAAAAACTGTTTTTT. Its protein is CASTNLQGAPEKLFF. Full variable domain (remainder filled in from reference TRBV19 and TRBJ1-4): DGGITQSPKYLFRKEGQNVTLSCEQNLNHDAMYWYRQDPGQGLRLIYYSQIVNDFQKGDIAEGYSVSREKKESFPLTVTSAQKNPTAFYLCASTNLQGAPEKLFFGSGTQLSVL.

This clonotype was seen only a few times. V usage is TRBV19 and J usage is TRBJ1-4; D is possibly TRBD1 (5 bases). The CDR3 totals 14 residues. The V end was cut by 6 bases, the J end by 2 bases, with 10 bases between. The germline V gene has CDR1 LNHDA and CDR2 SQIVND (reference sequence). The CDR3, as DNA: TGTGCCAGTAGAGAACAGGCCACTAATGAAAAACTGTTTTTT. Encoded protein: CASREQATNEKLFF.

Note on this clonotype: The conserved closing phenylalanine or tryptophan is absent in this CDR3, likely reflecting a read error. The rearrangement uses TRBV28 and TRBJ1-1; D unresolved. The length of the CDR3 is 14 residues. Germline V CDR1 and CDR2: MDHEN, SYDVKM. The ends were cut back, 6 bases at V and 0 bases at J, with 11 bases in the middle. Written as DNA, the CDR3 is TGTGCCAGCAGCCCCCCCAGGTTGAACACTGAAGCTTTCTCT. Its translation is CASSPPRLNTEAFS.

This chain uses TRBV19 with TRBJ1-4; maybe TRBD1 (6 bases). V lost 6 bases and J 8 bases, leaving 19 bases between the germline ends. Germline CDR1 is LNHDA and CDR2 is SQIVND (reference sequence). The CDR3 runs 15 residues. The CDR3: CASRQHWGAGEKLFF. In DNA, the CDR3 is TGTGCCAGTAGACAACATTGGGGGGCAGGGGAAAAACTGTTTTTT.

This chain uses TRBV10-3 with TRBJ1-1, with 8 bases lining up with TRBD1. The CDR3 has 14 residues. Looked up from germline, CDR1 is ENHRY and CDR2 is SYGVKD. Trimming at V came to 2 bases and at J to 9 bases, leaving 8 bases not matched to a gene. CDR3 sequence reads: CAISETTTGAKAFF. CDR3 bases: TGTGCCATCAGTGAGACCACGACAGGGGCTAAAGCTTTCTTT.

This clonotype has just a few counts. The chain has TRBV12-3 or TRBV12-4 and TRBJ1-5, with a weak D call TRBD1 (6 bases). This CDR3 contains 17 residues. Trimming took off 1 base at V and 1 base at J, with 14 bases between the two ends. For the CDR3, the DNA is TGTGCCAGCAGTTTAGGCGGAGGGGGGAGAAGCAATCAGCCCCAGCATTTT. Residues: CASSLGGGGRSNQPQHF.

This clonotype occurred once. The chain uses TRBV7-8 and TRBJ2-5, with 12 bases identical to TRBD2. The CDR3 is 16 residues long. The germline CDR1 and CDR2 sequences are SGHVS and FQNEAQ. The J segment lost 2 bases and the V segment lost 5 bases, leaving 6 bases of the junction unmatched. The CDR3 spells CASSNLAGGTQETQYF. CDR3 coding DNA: TGTGCCAGCAGCAATCTAGCGGGGGGGACTCAAGAGACCCAGTACTTC.

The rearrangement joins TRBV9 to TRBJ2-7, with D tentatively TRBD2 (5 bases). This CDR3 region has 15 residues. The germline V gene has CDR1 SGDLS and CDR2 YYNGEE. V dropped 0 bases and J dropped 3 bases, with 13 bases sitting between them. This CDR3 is CASSVDVGENYEQYF. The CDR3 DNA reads TGTGCCAGCAGCGTAGACGTGGGAGAGAACTACGAGCAGTACTTC.

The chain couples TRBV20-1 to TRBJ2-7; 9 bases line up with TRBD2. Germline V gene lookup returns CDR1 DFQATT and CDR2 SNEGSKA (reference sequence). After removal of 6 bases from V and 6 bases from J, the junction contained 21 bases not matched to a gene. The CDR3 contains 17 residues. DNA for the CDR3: TGCAGTGCCCTAGATAGTAATAGCGGGAGTCTCTTCCCCGAGCAGTACTTC. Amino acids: CSALDSNSGSLFPEQYF.

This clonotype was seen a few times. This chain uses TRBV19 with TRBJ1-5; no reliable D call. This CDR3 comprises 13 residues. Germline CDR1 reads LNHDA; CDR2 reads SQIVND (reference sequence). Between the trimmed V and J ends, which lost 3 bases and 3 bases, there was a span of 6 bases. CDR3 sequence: CASSIVINQPQHF. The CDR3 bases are TGTGCCAGTAGTATTGTTATCAATCAGCCCCAGCATTTT.

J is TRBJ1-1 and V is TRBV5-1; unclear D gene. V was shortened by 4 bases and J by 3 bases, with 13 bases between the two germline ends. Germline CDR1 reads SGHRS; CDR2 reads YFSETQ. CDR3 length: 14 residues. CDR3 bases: TGCGCCAGCAGCATCAGGACCAGCGACACTGAAGCTTTCTTT. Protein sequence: CASSIRTSDTEAFF.